This record looks at one TCR beta chain sequence and its context. The sample has other DNA sequences that encode this CDR3 too. The CDR3 totals 16 residues. V was trimmed by 2 bases and J by 1 base, leaving 14 bases between them. CDR1 and CDR2 from the germline V gene are MNHEY and SVGAGI. The data were taken from a study of blood T cell repertoires in COVID-19. Clones were read by immunoSEQ multiplex PCR, and TCRdb kept only the in-frame ones, dropping some. The sample records some 64,000 clones, roughly 88% being singletons. The source material was peripheral blood. The gene calls are TRBV6-5 and TRBJ1-1; no reliable D call. This clonotype was obtained from a man in his forties or fifties with active COVID-19. The CDR3 protein is CASSYGPGLPNTEAFF. The CDR3 nucleotides read TGTGCCAGCAGTTACGGCCCCGGACTCCCGAACACTGAAGCTTTCTTT.